This passage covers 5 T cell receptor beta chains from one sample sequenced in a study of blood T cell repertoires in COVID-19. TCRdb's table, derived via immunoSEQ multiplex PCR, lists solely in-frame clones and lacks some. Of about 400,000 clones in the sample, around nine tenths were seen once. Input material: PBMCs or T cells enriched from blood (not recorded which). The receptors were sampled from a woman aged 25 to 45 who had recovered from COVID-19.

The J gene is TRBJ2-2, the V gene TRBV25-1; tentative D call: TRBD2 (6 bases). V was trimmed by 2 bases and J by 0 bases, leaving 10 bases between them. Germline V gene sequence: CDR1 MGHDK, CDR2 SYGVNS. This CDR3 has 16 amino acids. CDR3 DNA sequence: TGTGCCAGCAGTGAACGGACTATAACGAACACCGGGGAGCTGTTTTTT. Protein sequence: CASSERTITNTGELFF.

The chain combines TRBV7-6 with TRBJ1-2; D uncertain. With 1 base removed from V and 8 bases from J, the gap between germline ends came to 11 bases. Germline CDR1 reads SGHVS; CDR2 reads FNYEAQ. The CDR3 length is 13 residues. In DNA, the CDR3 is TGTGCCAGCAGCTTAGGGGAGGCAGGAGGCTACACCTTC. Protein product: CASSLGEAGGYTF.

The V gene is TRBV28, the J gene TRBJ2-7; TRBD2 matches at 11 bases. The trim removed 4 bases at V and 5 bases at J, leaving 13 bases unmatched. This CDR3 region has 17 residues. In germline, CDR1 is MDHEN, CDR2 SYDVKM. The CDR3 reads CASSSRQKLAGEDEQYF. The CDR3 DNA sequence: TGTGCCAGCAGTTCACGGCAGAAACTAGCGGGAGAGGACGAGCAGTACTTC.

The chain has TRBV7-9 and TRBJ2-5; 9 bases are a match to TRBD1. V shed 3 bases and J 3 bases; nucleotides not matched to a gene: 14. CDR1 SEHNR and CDR2 FQNEAQ come from the germline V gene (reference sequence). This CDR3 has 18 amino acids. CDR3 in DNA: TGTGCCAGCAGCTTCTTTGCGTTGTCCCGGGACAGGGAAGAGACCCAGTACTTC. Translation gives CASSFFALSRDREETQYF.

V usage is TRBV12-3 or TRBV12-4 and J usage is TRBJ1-5; unclear D gene. The germline V and J ends were trimmed by 6 bases and 4 bases, with 10 bases remaining between them. This CDR3 region has 13 residues. The CDR3 loop is CASRSATNQPQHF. For the CDR3, the DNA is TGTGCCAGCAGGTCTGCGACAAATCAGCCCCAGCATTTT.